The 30 T cell receptor beta chains reported below all come from one sample, sequenced in a study of shared clonotypes between healthy human individuals. Positive CCR7 selection of CD45RO-negative cells yielded the naive CD8 cells, and terminally differentiated effector memory CD45RA+ cells were excluded. Method: immunoSEQ multiplex PCR; TCRdb's copy keeps in-frame clones and lacks some. The repertoire holds about 870,000 clones, with 80% to 95% as singletons. Specimen: naive CD8+ T cells sorted from blood. Source of these receptors: a man between 25 and 39 years old in good health.

The J gene is TRBJ1-1, the V gene TRBV6-1, with TRBD1 as a possible D gene (5 bases). This CDR3 comprises 13 residues. The V and J ends lost 8 bases and 3 bases respectively, with 13 bases between them. Germline values: CDR1 MNHNS, CDR2 SASEGT. The CDR3 region is CASFRGGYTEAFF. CDR3 nucleotides: TGTGCCAGCTTTCGCGGGGGGTACACTGAAGCTTTCTTT.

The V gene is TRBV4-2, the J gene TRBJ1-4, with D unresolved. This CDR3 contains 14 residues. V was shortened by 2 bases and J by 8 bases, with 12 bases between the two germline ends. Germline-derived CDR1 and CDR2 are LGHNA and YNFKEQ. For the CDR3, the DNA is TGTGCCAGCAGCCAACGCTTATACGAGGAAAAACTGTTTTTT. It translates to CASSQRLYEEKLFF.

V is TRBV7-9 and J is TRBJ2-7; D is possibly TRBD2 (5 bases). V was trimmed by 0 bases and J by 2 bases, leaving 8 bases between them. The length of the CDR3 is 14 residues. Germline lookup yields CDR1 SEHNR and CDR2 FQNEAQ (reference sequence). This CDR3 is CASSLAGETYEQYF. CDR3 nucleotides: TGTGCCAGCAGCTTAGCGGGAGAGACCTACGAGCAGTACTTC.

This clone occurred once. The V and J genes are TRBV27 and TRBJ1-1; no clear D gene. The CDR3 runs 15 residues. V was cut by 6 bases and J by 4 bases, with 18 bases left in between. Germline CDR1 and CDR2: MNHEY and SMNVEV (reference sequence). The CDR3 region is CASSSIDEDPTEAFF. CDR3 coding DNA: TGTGCCAGCAGCTCCATCGACGAGGATCCCACTGAAGCTTTCTTT.

The gene calls are TRBV6-6 and TRBJ2-5; possibly TRBD1 for D (5 bases). Germline V lookup: CDR1 MNHNY, CDR2 SVGAGI (reference sequence). This CDR3 has 12 residues. Trimming stripped 7 bases from V and 7 bases from J, with 13 bases between. The CDR3 spells CASTTQTGTQYF. CDR3 sequence (DNA): TGTGCCAGCACAACACAAACAGGGACCCAGTACTTC.

The chain links TRBV14 to TRBJ2-5, with a possible D match to TRBD2 (6 bases). The V and J ends lost 1 base and 4 bases respectively, with 7 bases between them. The CDR3 has 13 amino acids. The germline V gene encodes CDR1 SGHDN and CDR2 FVKESK. The CDR3 DNA reads TGTGCCAGCAGCCAAGGGGGAGGAGAGACCCAGTACTTC. It specifies CASSQGGGETQYF.

The J gene is TRBJ2-1, the V gene TRBV4-3; possibly TRBD1 for D (6 bases). Per germline, CDR1 LGHNA and CDR2 YSLEER. This CDR3 region has 14 residues. The ends were cut back, 0 bases at V and 10 bases at J, with 13 bases in the middle. The CDR3: CASSQDRAGVEQFF. The CDR3 bases are TGCGCCAGCAGCCAAGATCGGGCAGGGGTAGAGCAGTTCTTC.

This chain connects TRBV9 to TRBJ2-1; D remains unclear. CDR1 and CDR2 from the germline V gene are SGDLS and YYNGEE. The V end lost 0 bases, the J end lost 4 bases, and 8 bases lay between the germline ends. This CDR3 has 14 residues. CDR3: CASSVGSDYNEQFF. The CDR3 DNA sequence: TGTGCCAGCAGCGTAGGTTCCGATTACAATGAGCAGTTCTTC.

The chain carries TRBV13 and TRBJ2-5; 12 positions match TRBD2. The CDR3 runs 16 residues. J gave up 5 bases and V 0 bases, and 4 bases lay outside the gene matches. Germline-derived CDR1 and CDR2 are PRHDT and FYEKMQ (reference sequence). The CDR3 protein is CASSLGTSGSRETQYF. CDR3 nucleotides: TGTGCCAGCAGCTTAGGGACTAGCGGGAGCAGGGAGACCCAGTACTTC. Combining the CDR3 with reference TRBV13 and TRBJ2-5 gives the whole variable domain AAGVIQSPRHLIKEKRETATLKCYPIPRHDTVYWYQQGPGQDPQFLISFYEKMQSDKGSIPDRFSAQQFSDYHSELNMSSLELGDSALYFCASSLGTSGSRETQYFGPGTRLLVL.

A few counts support this clone. The V and J genes are TRBV9 and TRBJ2-2, with TRBD2 matching over 9 bases. Germline V gene sequence: CDR1 SGDLS, CDR2 YYNGEE. The CDR3 runs to 17 residues. With V trimmed by 0 bases and J by 7 bases, 10 bases remained unmatched. This CDR3 reads CASSVVGRAGGSGELFF. CDR3 DNA: TGTGCCAGCAGCGTAGTGGGGAGAGCGGGAGGCAGCGGGGAGCTGTTTTTT.

The rearrangement joins TRBV29-1 to TRBJ2-5; D is tentatively TRBD1 or TRBD2 (6 bases each). There are 16 residues in the CDR3. Germline V gives CDR1 SQVTM, CDR2 ANQGSEA. V lost 4 bases and J 5 bases, leaving 23 bases between the germline ends. In nucleotides, the CDR3 is TGCAGCGTTGTATTTCGATCATGGGGGGCGGATGAGACCCAGTACTTC. This translates into CSVVFRSWGADETQYF.

The chain employs TRBV7-9 and TRBJ2-7; possible D gene TRBD2, 7 bases. The CDR3 is made up of 15 amino acids. V was shortened by 4 bases and J by 0 bases, with 13 bases between the two germline ends. Germline V gene data show CDR1 as SEHNR and CDR2 as FQNEAQ (reference sequence). The CDR3 nucleotides are TGTGCCAGCAGCTCAGAAAGGGGGGGCTCCTACGAGCAGTACTTC. The encoded protein is CASSSERGGSYEQYF.

This rearrangement joins TRBV4-1 to TRBJ1-4; possibly TRBD1 for D (5 bases). Per the germline V gene, CDR1 is MGHRA and CDR2 is YSYEKL. V dropped 1 base and J dropped 12 bases, with 21 bases sitting between them. The CDR3 covers 16 residues. CDR3: CASSQAWTIGFTELFF. In nucleotides, the CDR3 is TGCGCCAGCAGCCAAGCCTGGACAATCGGATTTACGGAACTGTTTTTT.

A single count supports this clone. V usage is TRBV27 and J usage is TRBJ2-7; D may be TRBD2 (5 bases). V lost 4 bases, J lost 4 bases, and 14 bases lay in between. Germline CDR1 and CDR2: MNHEY and SMNVEV (reference sequence). CDR3 size: 14 residues. In DNA, the CDR3 is TGTGCCAGCAGTTCCTACTCGACTATGTACGAGCAGTACTTC. Amino acids: CASSSYSTMYEQYF.

The chain is built from TRBV5-5 and TRBJ2-3; D remains ambiguous. V shed 0 bases and J shed 0 bases, with 8 bases lying between them. Germline V gene data show CDR1 as SGHKS and CDR2 as YYEKEE (reference sequence). The length of the CDR3 is 15 residues. The CDR3 DNA reads TGTGCCAGCAGCTTGGCCAGTACTAGCACAGATACGCAGTATTTT. It codes for CASSLASTSTDTQYF. The full variable domain, in which reference TRBV5-5 and TRBJ2-3 provide the parts outside the CDR3, is DAGVTQSPTHLIKTRGQQVTLRCSPISGHKSVSWYQQVLGQGPQFIFQYYEKEERGRGNFPDRFSARQFPNYSSELNVNALLLGDSALYLCASSLASTSTDTQYFGPGTRLTVL.

The rearrangement uses TRBV7-9 and TRBJ1-5, with 9 bases that match TRBD1. V gave up 5 bases and J gave up 7 bases; unmatched junction bases: 6. The CDR3 contains 14 residues. Germline CDR1 and CDR2: SEHNR and FQNEAQ (reference sequence). The CDR3 loop reads CASSPGQGVQPQHF. The DNA for the CDR3 is TGTGCCAGCAGCCCGGGACAGGGTGTACAGCCCCAGCATTTT.

The genes are TRBV5-1 and TRBJ2-7, with 7 nucleotides matching TRBD2. CDR3 length equals 14 residues. J gave up 1 base and V 4 bases, and 5 bases lay outside the gene matches. CDR1 SGHRS and CDR2 YFSETQ come from the germline V gene. In nucleotides, the CDR3 is TGCGCCAGCAGCGCGGGAGTCGGGTCCTACGAGCAGTACTTC. Translation: CASSAGVGSYEQYF.

The chain couples TRBV28 to TRBJ2-2; D uncertain. Germline V gene lookup returns CDR1 MDHEN and CDR2 SYDVKM. The CDR3 contains 16 residues. Trimming removed 5 bases from V and 1 base from J, with 14 bases in between. The CDR3 protein is CASSPLGSGNTGELFF. The CDR3 nucleotides are TGTGCCAGCAGTCCACTGGGGTCCGGGAACACCGGGGAGCTGTTTTTT.

On this clone: This CDR3 is also generated by other DNA sequences in the sample. V gene TRBV6-1 combines with J gene TRBJ2-7; D gene ambiguous. The CDR3 consists of 11 residues. Per germline, CDR1 MNHNS and CDR2 SASEGT. V gave up 6 bases and J gave up 3 bases, with 6 bases separating them. CDR3 DNA: TGTGCCAGCAGCGAGTACTACGAGCAGTACTTC. Protein sequence: CASSEYYEQYF.

V is TRBV11-2 and J is TRBJ2-1; possible D gene TRBD2, 6 bases. Germline-derived CDR1 and CDR2 are SGHAT and FQNNGV. V was pared by 8 bases and J by 4 bases, with 18 bases between. This CDR3 comprises 15 residues. The CDR3 region is CASSKVAGPYNEQFF. In nucleotides, the CDR3 is TGTGCCAGCTCCAAAGTCGCGGGACCTTACAATGAGCAGTTCTTC. The whole variable domain, filled in from reference TRBV11-2 and TRBJ2-1, reads EAGVAQSPRYKIIEKRQSVAFWCNPISGHATLYWYQQILGQGPKLLIQFQNNGVVDDSQLPKDRFSAERLKGVDSTLKIQPAKLEDSAVYLCASSKVAGPYNEQFFGPGTRLTVL.

This chain links TRBV5-1 with TRBJ2-5; D is undetermined. Trimming took 3 bases from V and 5 from J, leaving 17 bases between them. The V gene's germline CDR1 is SGHRS and CDR2 YFSETQ. This CDR3 contains 15 residues. The CDR3 sequence is CASSWMDGPEETQYF. CDR3 nucleotides: TGCGCCAGCAGCTGGATGGACGGCCCGGAGGAGACCCAGTACTTC.

The chain recombines TRBV19 with TRBJ1-1, with TRBD1 as a possible D gene (6 bases). The V end was cut by 5 bases, the J end by 3 bases, with 19 bases between. The CDR3 totals 16 residues. Germline V CDR1 and CDR2: LNHDA, SQIVND (reference sequence). The CDR3 protein is CASSPTKTGGYTEAFF. CDR3 in DNA: TGTGCCAGTAGTCCCACGAAGACAGGAGGGTACACTGAAGCTTTCTTT.

The rearrangement joins TRBV19 to TRBJ1-1; TRBD1 might be the D (5 bases). Germline CDR1 and CDR2: LNHDA and SQIVND (reference sequence). The CDR3 loop spans 14 amino acids. Between the trimmed V and J ends, which lost 6 bases and 0 bases, there was a span of 11 bases. CDR3 nucleotide sequence: TGTGCCAGTAGCTCGGCGGGGGTGAACACTGAAGCTTTCTTT. The encoded protein is CASSSAGVNTEAFF.

V is TRBV7-2 and J is TRBJ2-4; weak D call: TRBD2 (5 bases). The V end was cut by 1 base, the J end by 0 bases, with 19 bases between. The CDR3 loop spans 19 amino acids. Germline V lookup: CDR1 SGHTA, CDR2 FQGNSA. The chain's CDR3 is CASSLVQVSSTLAKNIQYF. CDR3 DNA: TGTGCCAGCAGCTTAGTTCAGGTTTCTAGCACGTTAGCCAAAAACATTCAGTACTTC.

This clone was seen a handful of times. The chain is built from TRBV4-1 and TRBJ1-2; 7 bases line up with TRBD1. In germline, CDR1 is MGHRA, CDR2 YSYEKL. The CDR3 consists of 16 residues. V lost 4 bases to trimming and J lost 3 bases; unmatched junction nucleotides: 11. The CDR3 region is CASSPPGQGGDYGYTF. DNA for the CDR3: TGCGCCAGCAGCCCCCCCGGCCAGGGGGGTGACTATGGCTACACCTTC.

V is TRBV7-3 and J is TRBJ2-1; 9 nucleotides match TRBD1. CDR1 and CDR2 (germline): SGHTA, FQGTGA. V shed 1 base, J shed 3 bases, and the junction held 7 bases outside the gene matches. This CDR3 contains 17 residues. CDR3 bases: TGTGCCAGCAGCTTAAGCTCCGGGACAGGGCTCTACAATGAGCAGTTCTTC. The encoded protein is CASSLSSGTGLYNEQFF.

The chain joins TRBV6-5 to TRBJ2-7, with 11 bases aligning to TRBD1. V gave up 2 bases and J gave up 4 bases; unmatched junction bases: 7. The CDR3 loop spans 16 amino acids. Germline CDR1 and CDR2: MNHEY and SVGAGI. This CDR3 reads CASSYTGQGAWYEQYF. Written as DNA, the CDR3 is TGTGCCAGCAGTTACACCGGACAGGGGGCGTGGTACGAGCAGTACTTC.

The chain carries TRBV28 and TRBJ2-5, with 7 bases lining up with TRBD2. V shed 6 bases and J 5 bases; nucleotides not matched to a gene: 12. Germline V gives CDR1 MDHEN, CDR2 SYDVKM. CDR3 size: 15 residues. CDR3 nucleotide sequence: TGTGCCAGCAGACCCTTGGCGGGAGCTGAGGAGACCCAGTACTTC. Translating it yields CASRPLAGAEETQYF.

The V and J genes are TRBV13 and TRBJ2-4; TRBD2 aligns across 10 bases. The CDR3 is made up of 15 amino acids. Germline V CDR1 and CDR2: PRHDT, FYEKMQ (reference sequence). Trimming removed 4 bases from V and 6 bases from J; junction bases left unmatched: 6. Here the CDR3 DNA reads TGTGCCAGCAGCTCCAGCGGGAGGGGGGGAAACATTCAGTACTTC. It encodes CASSSSGRGGNIQYF.

The V and J genes are TRBV27 and TRBJ1-4; D possibly corresponds to TRBD1 (5 bases). The CDR3 consists of 15 residues. The germline V gene has CDR1 MNHEY and CDR2 SMNVEV (reference sequence). Trimming removed 2 bases at V and 5 bases at J, with 12 bases between. The CDR3 region has the DNA TGTGCCAGCAGTTTACTCGGGGGAGTAAATGAAAAACTGTTTTTT. Its translation is CASSLLGGVNEKLFF.